This record looks at one T cell receptor (beta chain) sequence and its context. This sample is drawn from a study of OX40 agonist ivuxolimab in advanced cancers. Across the whole study: Ivuxolimab is a fully human IgG2 antibody that activates OX40 (CD134).

This table comes from immunoSEQ multiplex PCR, and its TCRdb copy is limited to in-frame clones, with some not included. Of over 10,000 clones listed, about four fifths were seen once; the top ten hold approximately 19%. The CDR3 loop spans 19 amino acids. The junction had 9 bases not matched to a gene; V was cut back by 2 bases and J by 1 base. Germline V gene sequence: CDR1 LNHNV, CDR2 YYDKDF (reference sequence). Sequencing was performed on CD4+ or CD8+ T cells sorted from blood, taken in a trial of the OX40 agonist ivuxolimab. The receptor comes from an adult with an advanced solid tumor such as melanoma, head and neck, liver or kidney cancer. The J gene is TRBJ2-3, the V gene TRBV15; 13 bases align to TRBD2. CDR3 protein: CATSRTPGGTSGGTDTQYF. The CDR3 DNA follows: TGTGCCACCAGCAGAACCCCGGGGGGGACTAGCGGGGGCACAGATACGCAGTATTTT.